These 19 T cell receptor beta chains originate from one sample sequenced in a study of blood T cell repertoires in COVID-19. The method was immunoSEQ multiplex PCR; TCRdb's version includes in-frame clones alone and lacks a portion of them. The sample yields 390,000 or so clones, around 87% seen once. The specimen sequenced was peripheral blood. These TCRs come from a woman in her 30s with COVID-19, enrolled during active disease.

This clone was seen only a few times. The chain uses TRBV9 and TRBJ2-3; 8 bases map to TRBD1. Germline CDR1 and CDR2: SGDLS and YYNGEE. With V trimmed by 4 bases and J by 3 bases, 7 bases remained unmatched. CDR3 length: 15 residues. CDR3 residues: CASSPQGARTDTQYF. CDR3 in DNA: TGTGCCAGCAGCCCCCAGGGGGCGCGGACAGATACGCAGTATTTT. Complete variable domain (other parts from reference TRBV9 and TRBJ2-3): DSGVTQTPKHLITATGQRVTLRCSPRSGDLSVYWYQQSLDQGLQFLIQYYNGEERAKGNILERFSAQQFPDLHSELNLSSLELGDSALYFCASSPQGARTDTQYFGPGTRLTVL.

This clone was seen once. The chain has TRBV21-1 and TRBJ2-7; TRBD1, the table's D call, lacks a check against the DNA. TRBV21-1 is marked as a pseudogene. CDR3 length: 15 residues. CDR3 loop: CASRPGQGATFEQYF. The CDR3, as DNA: TGTGCCAGCAGACCGGGACAGGGGGCTACTTTCGAGCAGTACTTC.

This chain links TRBV9 with TRBJ2-1; 8 nucleotides align to TRBD1. Germline V gives CDR1 SGDLS, CDR2 YYNGEE. V was clipped by 3 bases and J by 2 bases; unmatched bases: 4. The CDR3 totals 15 residues. CDR3 DNA: TGTGCCAGCAGCGCAGACAGGGGAACCTACAATGAGCAGTTCTTC. This codes for CASSADRGTYNEQFF.

J is TRBJ1-5 and V is TRBV28; the D gene is possibly TRBD1 (5 bases). Germline CDR1 and CDR2: MDHEN and SYDVKM. The CDR3 totals 12 residues. The V gene lost 7 bases and the J gene lost 3 bases, with 7 bases spanning the gap. Here the CDR3 DNA reads TGTGCCAGCAAGGGACTCAATCAGCCCCAGCATTTT. It is translated as CASKGLNQPQHF.

This chain uses TRBV5-1 with TRBJ2-3; D call uncertain. In germline, CDR1 is SGHRS, CDR2 YFSETQ. V lost 7 bases and J 0 bases, leaving 9 bases between the germline ends. The CDR3 spans 13 residues. The CDR3 spells CASGLGSTDTQYF. The CDR3 coding sequence is TGCGCCAGCGGGCTCGGAAGCACAGATACGCAGTATTTT.

This chain joins TRBV9 and TRBJ2-7, with D maybe TRBD2 (6 bases). Germline V gene lookup returns CDR1 SGDLS and CDR2 YYNGEE. The V and J ends lost 4 bases and 0 bases respectively, with 14 bases between them. This CDR3 region has 15 residues. CDR3 protein: CASSPLGSGSYEQYF. The CDR3 DNA reads TGTGCCAGCAGCCCACTCGGGAGCGGCTCCTACGAGCAGTACTTC.

The chain is built from TRBV15 and TRBJ2-7; 7 nucleotides line up with TRBD1. There are 15 residues in the CDR3. Germline V CDR1 and CDR2: LNHNV, YYDKDF (reference sequence). With 1 base clipped from V and 2 bases from J, the junction kept 5 bases outside the gene matches. CDR3 residues: CATSRVTGATYEQYF. Here the CDR3 DNA reads TGTGCCACCAGCAGAGTCACAGGGGCCACCTACGAGCAGTACTTC.

The chain joins TRBV19 to TRBJ2-7, with D tentatively TRBD2 (5 bases). CDR1 LNHDA and CDR2 SQIVND come from the germline V gene (reference sequence). V was shortened by 2 bases and J by 7 bases, with 12 bases between the two germline ends. The CDR3 spans 13 residues. The chain's CDR3 is CASSIYPRGEQYF. In DNA, the CDR3 is TGTGCCAGTAGTATATACCCTCGGGGTGAGCAGTACTTC.

This clone came up a few times. V gene TRBV9 combines with J gene TRBJ2-1; D gene ambiguous. The CDR3 is made up of 15 amino acids. Trimming removed 4 bases from V and 0 bases from J, with 11 bases in between. Germline lookup yields CDR1 SGDLS and CDR2 YYNGEE. The DNA for the CDR3 is TGTGCCAGCAGCACTCATGGAGACTCCTACAATGAGCAGTTCTTC. It translates to CASSTHGDSYNEQFF.

CDR3 residues: CASRLGTVDTGELFF. In DNA, the CDR3 is TGTGCCAGCAGACTCGGGACAGTCGACACCGGGGAGCTGTTTTTT. This rearrangement joins TRBV7-9 to TRBJ2-2; the match to TRBD1 covers 7 bases. Germline V CDR1 and CDR2: SEHNR, FQNEAQ (reference sequence). J gave up 3 bases and V 6 bases, and 7 bases lay outside the gene matches. This CDR3 spans 15 amino acids.

The chain employs TRBV19 and TRBJ2-7, with D tentatively TRBD2 (6 bases). Germline V gene data show CDR1 as LNHDA and CDR2 as SQIVND (reference sequence). V lost 1 base and J 2 bases, leaving 9 bases between the germline ends. The CDR3 sequence is 14 residues long. The CDR3 DNA sequence: TGTGCCAGTAGTATAGCAGGAGGGACCTACGAGCAGTACTTC. This encodes CASSIAGGTYEQYF.

The V call is TRBV9, the J call TRBJ2-7; TRBD1 might be the D (6 bases). V lost 1 base and J 5 bases, leaving 10 bases between the germline ends. Germline CDR1 reads SGDLS; CDR2 reads YYNGEE. The CDR3 spans 13 residues. CDR3 nucleotide sequence: TGTGCCAGCAGCGTACCAGGGGTCGACGAGCAGTACTTC. It specifies CASSVPGVDEQYF.

The chain joins TRBV7-3 to TRBJ2-2; maybe TRBD2 (5 bases). The CDR3 runs 15 residues. Germline V lookup: CDR1 SGHTA, CDR2 FQGTGA. The V and J ends lost 7 bases and 5 bases respectively, with 17 bases between them. The CDR3 sequence: CASTPDYVSTGELFF. Written as DNA, the CDR3 is TGTGCCAGCACCCCAGACTACGTATCGACCGGGGAGCTGTTTTTT.

The chain couples TRBV9 to TRBJ2-1, with TRBD1 matching over 8 bases. Germline V gene data show CDR1 as SGDLS and CDR2 as YYNGEE. This CDR3 comprises 15 residues. The V gene end was trimmed by 3 bases and the J gene end by 7 bases; junction bases not matched to a gene: 9. In DNA, the CDR3 is TGTGCCAGCAGCGGGCGGGGACAGGTAAATAATGAGCAGTTCTTC. Residues: CASSGRGQVNNEQFF.

V is TRBV4-1 and J is TRBJ1-4; the D gene is possibly TRBD1 (5 bases). CDR1 is MGHRA and CDR2 is YSYEKL in the germline V gene. V gave up 4 bases and J gave up 0 bases, with 15 bases separating them. The CDR3 extends over 17 amino acids. CDR3 in DNA: TGCGCCAGCAGCCCCAGCGGCGGGGGAGCAACTAATGAAAAACTGTTTTTT. It codes for CASSPSGGGATNEKLFF.

The chain uses TRBV28 and TRBJ1-1; TRBD1 aligns across 10 bases. This CDR3 comprises 16 residues. Germline V CDR1 and CDR2: MDHEN, SYDVKM. J gave up 5 bases and V 2 bases, and 8 bases lay outside the gene matches. CDR3 in DNA: TGTGCCAGCAGTTTACCCACGACAGGGGGCGGGACTGAAGCTTTCTTT. Amino acids: CASSLPTTGGGTEAFF.

The chain has TRBV12-5 and TRBJ1-1; D is ambiguous. V was trimmed by 5 bases and J by 4 bases, leaving 11 bases between them. The germline V gene encodes CDR1 LGHNT and CDR2 FRNRAP. The CDR3 loop spans 13 amino acids. The DNA of the CDR3 is TGTGCTAGTGGTCTACAGAGTAGCACTGAAGCTTTCTTT. This codes for CASGLQSSTEAFF.

The chain is built from TRBV30 and TRBJ2-7; TRBD1 is a possible D gene (5 bases). Germline V gene data show CDR1 as GTSNPN and CDR2 as SVGIG (reference sequence). Trimming pared 3 bases from V and 0 bases from J, leaving 18 bases between. CDR3 length: 16 residues. Here the CDR3 reads CAWRLYRTVSSYEQYF. In DNA form, the CDR3 reads TGTGCCTGGAGGCTATACAGGACGGTAAGCTCCTACGAGCAGTACTTC. The full variable domain, in which reference TRBV30 and TRBJ2-7 provide the parts outside the CDR3, is SQTIHQWPATLVQPVGSPLSLECTVEGTSNPNLYWYRQAAGRGLQLLFYSVGIGQISSEVPQNLSASRPQDRQFILSSKKLLLSDSGFYLCAWRLYRTVSSYEQYFGPGTRLTVT.

J is TRBJ2-7 and V is TRBV28; 8 nucleotides agree with TRBD1. CDR3 length: 16 amino acids. Losses at the gene ends were 2 bases for V and 6 bases for J; bases not matched to a gene: 12. Germline CDR1 and CDR2: MDHEN and SYDVKM. The CDR3 DNA reads as TGTGCCAGCAGTTTACCAGGACAGGGTCTAGTCTCCGAGCAGTACTTC. As protein: CASSLPGQGLVSEQYF.